The T cell receptor (beta chain) under discussion was sequenced for a study of blood T cells in healthy people across ages. Study details: Capturing about one barcoded beta molecule per two T cells was achieved by template switching.

Then a second PCR, running roughly 7 to 11 cycles, was carried out with a sample-barcoded 5' primer and a J-beta primer mix. TCRdb recomputed calls from the 5' RACE reads with MiXCR, one row per CDR3 protein. The sample holds around 1.5 million distinct CDR3 sequences, around 35% seen once. Those donating, healthy Caucasian individuals from Russia, were aged roughly 6 to 95. The draw of peripheral blood yielded around 9.6 milliliters from each donor. The CDR3 covers 13 residues. The germline V and J ends were trimmed by 8 bases and 5 bases, with 14 bases remaining between them. CDR1 is MNHNY and CDR2 is SVGAGI in the germline V gene (reference sequence).

The sequencing sample was made of blood. The chain combines TRBV6-6 with TRBJ2-3; D may be TRBD1 or TRBD2 (6 bases each). This TCR derives from a young woman in good health. Here the CDR3 reads CASVGGHQDTQYF. The CDR3 DNA sequence: TGTGCCAGCGTGGGGGGCCATCAAGATACGCAGTATTTT.